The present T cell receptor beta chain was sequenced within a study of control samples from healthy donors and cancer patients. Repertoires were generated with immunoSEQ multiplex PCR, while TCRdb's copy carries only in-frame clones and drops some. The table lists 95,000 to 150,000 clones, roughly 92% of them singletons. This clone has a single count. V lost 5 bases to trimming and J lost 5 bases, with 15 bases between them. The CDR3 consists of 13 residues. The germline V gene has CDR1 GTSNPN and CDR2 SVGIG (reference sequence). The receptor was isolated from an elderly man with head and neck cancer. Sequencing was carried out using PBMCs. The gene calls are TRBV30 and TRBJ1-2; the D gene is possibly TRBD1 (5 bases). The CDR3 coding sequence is TGTGCCTGGGACCCTGACAGTTGGTATGGCTACACCTTC. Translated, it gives CAWDPDSWYGYTF.